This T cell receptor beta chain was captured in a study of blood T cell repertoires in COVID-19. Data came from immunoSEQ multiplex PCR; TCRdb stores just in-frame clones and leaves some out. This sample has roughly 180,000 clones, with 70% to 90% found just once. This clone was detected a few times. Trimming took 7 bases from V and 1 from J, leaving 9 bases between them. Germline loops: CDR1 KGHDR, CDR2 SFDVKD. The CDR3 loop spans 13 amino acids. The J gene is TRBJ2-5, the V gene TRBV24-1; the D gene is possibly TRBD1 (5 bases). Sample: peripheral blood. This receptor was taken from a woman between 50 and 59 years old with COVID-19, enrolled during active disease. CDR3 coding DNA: TGTGCCACCAGGGACAACTTCCAAGAGACCCAGTACTTC. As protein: CATRDNFQETQYF.